This entry lists 20 T cell receptor beta chains sequenced from one sample in a study of Graves' ophthalmopathy and Graves' hyperthyroidism. Beta-chain TCR CDR3 regions were amplified from RNA transcripts. An initial RT-PCR round employing HTBI primers preceded a second-round multiplex PCR. Each CDR3 protein gets one entry after TCRdb re-called the multiplex PCR reads with MiXCR. Of a few hundred thousand distinct CDR3 sequences listed, 15% are singletons. Sequencing was carried out using peripheral blood. These receptors came from a woman under 30 with stable Graves' hyperthyroidism.

This clonotype is a singleton in its sample. The chain couples TRBV12-3 or TRBV12-4 to TRBJ1-6, with unresolved D. The CDR3 length is 13 residues. The V end lost 2 bases, the J end lost 8 bases, and 7 bases lay between the germline ends. CDR3 sequence reads: CASSLLGYSPLHF. CDR3 DNA: TGTGCCAGCAGTTTATTAGGGTATTCACCCCTCCACTTT.

Concerning this clonotype: A much bigger clone sits one base away, suggesting this may be a read error. V gene TRBV6-1 combines with J gene TRBJ1-6; TRBD1 aligns across 9 bases. The V segment lost 2 bases and the J segment 15 bases; nucleotides outside the gene matches: 11. Germline V gene lookup returns CDR1 MNHNS and CDR2 SASEGT. CDR3 size: 15 residues. The CDR3 bases are TGTGCCAGCAGTGAATATGGGACAGGGAGGACACACCTCCACTTT. Protein product: CASSEYGTGRTHLHF.

This clonotype occurred many times. The chain uses TRBV6-5 and TRBJ1-1; D is ambiguous. The CDR3 consists of 14 residues. The V and J ends lost 0 bases and 0 bases respectively, with 5 bases between them. Germline V gives CDR1 MNHEY, CDR2 SVGAGI. DNA for the CDR3: TGTGCCAGCAGTTACTCGGCTGTGAACACTGAAGCTTTCTTT. Translated: CASSYSAVNTEAFF.

This clonotype was found many times. The rearrangement uses TRBV6-1 and TRBJ1-1; 7 nucleotides align to TRBD1. This CDR3 contains 13 residues. CDR1 is MNHNS, CDR2 SASEGT, per germline. Unmatched junction bases numbered 4, after V lost 4 bases and J lost 5 bases. The CDR3: CASSAQGRTEAFF. The DNA for the CDR3 is TGTGCCAGCAGTGCACAGGGGAGGACTGAAGCTTTCTTT.

Notes on this clonotype: A much larger clone differs by one base, so this may be a read error. V is TRBV4-1 and J is TRBJ1-2; 7 positions match TRBD1. Looked up from germline, CDR1 is MGHRA and CDR2 is YSYEKL. This CDR3 has 13 residues. This CDR3 reads CASRQTGNYGYSF. The CDR3 nucleotides read TGCGCCAGCAGACAGACAGGGAACTATGGCTACAGCTTC.

There are many counts of this clonotype. The chain employs TRBV12-5 and TRBJ1-1; 8 bases align to TRBD1. V lost 6 bases and J lost 3; bases outside the gene matches: 9. The CDR3 has 15 residues. Germline V CDR1 and CDR2: LGHNT, FRNRAP. CDR3 nucleotide sequence: TGTGCTAGTGGCCCTCAGGGGGCACCGTACACTGAAGCTTTCTTT. The encoded protein is CASGPQGAPYTEAFF.

This clonotype was seen only a few times. The chain has TRBV7-9 and TRBJ2-5; a weak D match, TRBD2 (6 bases). Per germline, CDR1 SEHNR and CDR2 FQNEAQ (reference sequence). The CDR3 runs to 13 residues. V lost 5 bases and J lost 4, with 11 bases in between. CDR3 amino acids: CASSIGTAETQYF. DNA of the CDR3: TGTGCCAGCAGCATCGGGACTGCAGAGACCCAGTACTTC.

As concerns this clonotype: One base away lies a much larger clone, so this may be a sequencing read error. The chain has TRBV9 and TRBJ1-1; a possible D gene is TRBD1 (6 bases). This CDR3 has 13 amino acids. The germline gives CDR1 SGDLS, CDR2 YYNGEE. DNA for the CDR3: TGTGCCAGCAGCGCCAAGGGGGACACTGAAGCTTGCTTT. As protein: CASSAKGDTEACF.

This clonotype turned up a few times. An end of the junction does not agree with germline; a read error may underlie this. V and J are TRBV19 and TRBJ1-1, with a weak D call TRBD1 (5 bases). Germline CDR1 LNHDA, CDR2 SQIVND (reference sequence). This CDR3 contains 19 residues. In DNA, the CDR3 is TGTGCCAGTAGTATGGGTGGGAGATTCATTGGGGCGGCGAACACAGAAGCTTTCTTT. It encodes CASSMGGRFIGAANTEAFF.

This chain joins TRBV4-1 and TRBJ2-5, with TRBD2 matching 10 bases. In germline, CDR1 is MGHRA, CDR2 YSYEKL. The J segment lost 5 bases and the V segment lost 6 bases, leaving 3 bases of the junction unmatched. The CDR3 sequence is 13 residues long. In DNA form, the CDR3 reads TGCGCCAGCAGTCTGACTAGCGGGGAGACCCAGTACTTC. The encoded protein is CASSLTSGETQYF.

This clonotype was detected only a few times. This sequence joins TRBV5-1 and TRBJ2-4, with 7 positions matching TRBD1. The germline gives CDR1 SGHRS, CDR2 YFSETQ. V shed 4 bases, J shed 8 bases, and the junction held 12 bases outside the gene matches. The length of the CDR3 is 15 residues. CDR3 nucleotide sequence: TGCGCCAGCAGCCGAAATCCCGGGACAGAAGACATTCAGTACTTC. Protein product: CASSRNPGTEDIQYF.

Concerning this clonotype itself: A clone one base away is much larger, so this may be a read error. The genes are TRBV15 and TRBJ2-6, with a possible D match to TRBD2 (5 bases). This CDR3 is built from 17 residues. Germline loops: CDR1 LNHNV, CDR2 YYDKDF (reference sequence). The CDR3 DNA reads as TGTGCCACCAGCAGCACGAGGCTGCTTCTGGAGGCCTACGTCCTGACTTTC. Translation: CATSSTRLLLEAYVLTF. Supplemented by reference TRBV15 and TRBJ2-6, the full variable domain reads DAMVIQNPRYQVTQFGKPVTLSCSQTLNHNVMYWYQQKSSQAPKLLFHYYDKDFNNEADTPDNFQSRRPNTSFCFLDIRSPGLGDTAMYLCATSSTRLLLEAYVLTFGAGSRLTVL.

As regards this clonotype: A much larger clone differs by one base, so this may be a read error. The V call is TRBV19, the J call TRBJ2-5, with 8 bases aligning to TRBD2. The V gene's germline CDR1 is LNHDA and CDR2 SQIVND (reference sequence). V lost 6 bases, J lost 4 bases, and 7 bases stayed unmatched. CDR3 size: 14 residues. CDR3 protein: CASSGGAFRETQYF. The DNA for the CDR3 is TGTGCCAGTAGCGGGGGGGCATTTAGAGAGACCCAGTACTTC.

The gene calls are TRBV2 and TRBJ1-5; D is unclear. CDR3 size: 11 residues. Germline V CDR1 and CDR2: SNHLY, FYNNEI. V was clipped by 6 bases and J by 6 bases, with 6 bases between them. The CDR3 DNA reads TGTGCCAGCAGGGGAAGTCAGCCCCAGCATTTT. As protein: CASRGSQPQHF.

This clonotype was counted many times. This chain joins TRBV20-1 and TRBJ1-5, with unresolved D. This CDR3 region has 13 residues. Trimming took off 1 base at V and 4 bases at J, with 8 bases between the two ends. Germline lookup yields CDR1 DFQATT and CDR2 SNEGSKA (reference sequence). The CDR3 sequence is CSARAPRNQPQHF. CDR3 sequence (DNA): TGCAGTGCTAGAGCACCGCGGAATCAGCCCCAGCATTTT.

This clonotype showed up many times. V usage is TRBV12-3 or TRBV12-4 and J usage is TRBJ1-2, with D possibly being TRBD1 (6 bases). CDR3 length equals 14 residues. V was cut by 3 bases and J by 0 bases, with 8 bases left in between. CDR3 in DNA: TGTGCCAGCAGTTTGGGGGACACTAACTATGGCTACACCTTC. It translates to CASSLGDTNYGYTF.

This clonotype was counted at least ten times. The chain uses TRBV6-1 and TRBJ2-5; 9 nucleotides align to TRBD2. After removal of 6 bases from V and 6 bases from J, the junction contained 8 bases not matched to a gene. Germline-derived CDR1 and CDR2 are MNHNS and SASEGT. The CDR3 loop spans 14 amino acids. The CDR3, as DNA: TGTGCCAGCAGGGATAGCGGGGGTGGCCAGACCCAGTACTTC. Translating gives CASRDSGGGQTQYF.

This clonotype was picked up many times. The chain recombines TRBV20-1 with TRBJ1-1, with a tentative D call TRBD1 (5 bases). The CDR3 has 14 amino acids. With 3 bases removed from V and 2 bases from J, the gap between germline ends came to 13 bases. Germline V gene sequence: CDR1 DFQATT, CDR2 SNEGSKA (reference sequence). The CDR3 DNA follows: TGCAGTGCTAGTGTGAGGGGCTCCAACACTGAAGCTTTCTTT. The encoded protein is CSASVRGSNTEAFF.

This clonotype was seen at least ten times. This chain joins TRBV25-1 and TRBJ2-5; 8 bases fit TRBD1. The CDR3 has 16 residues. V lost 3 bases, J lost 1 base, and 7 bases stayed unmatched. The germline V gene encodes CDR1 MGHDK and CDR2 SYGVNS. The CDR3 nucleotides read TGTGCCAGCAGTGAGTCGCTCGGACAGGGCCAAGAGACCCAGTACTTC. Translation: CASSESLGQGQETQYF. The variable domain in full, with the rest retrieved from reference TRBV25-1 and TRBJ2-5, is EADIYQTPRYLVIGTGKKITLECSQTMGHDKMYWYQQDPGMELHLIHYSYGVNSTEKGDLSSESTVSRIRTEHFPLTLESARPSHTSQYLCASSESLGQGQETQYFGPGTRLLVL.

V is TRBV18 and J is TRBJ1-1; maybe TRBD1 (6 bases). CDR3 length: 16 amino acids. The germline V gene encodes CDR1 KGHSH and CDR2 LQKENI. V gave up 4 bases and J gave up 0 bases, with 15 bases separating them. CDR3 coding DNA: TGTGCCAGCTCACTTGGACAGATACATCTGAACACTGAAGCTTTCTTT. Translated: CASSLGQIHLNTEAFF.